The clone carrying this T cell receptor (beta chain) has only a few counts. What it recognizes is unknown. TCRdb analysed the 5' RACE reads with MiXCR anew, one entry per CDR3 protein. This sample has just under 65,000 distinct CDR3 sequences, with 22% found just once. Study-level findings and limits: Tumor Tregs overlapped most with tumor, then blood, naive CD4+ cells.

CDR1 and CDR2 from the germline V gene are GTSNPN and SVGIG (reference sequence). The CDR3 loop spans 13 amino acids. Trimming took off 4 bases at V and 6 bases at J, with 16 bases between the two ends. The memory fraction was CD4+CD45RO+CD25- cells. Sequencing was done on a sample of memory CD4+ T cells sorted from a lymph node. Stated subset: memory CD4+ T cells, CD4+CD45RO+CD25-. This rearrangement joins TRBV30 to TRBJ2-7, with D possibly TRBD1 on 5 matching bases. The sequence was collected from a female donor with breast cancer. The CDR3 sequence: CAWTLGQLGEQYF. CDR3 bases: TGTGCCTGGACGCTCGGACAATTGGGCGAGCAGTACTTC.